The source of this TCR beta chain is a study of T cells in Graves' hyperthyroidism and ophthalmopathy. Study context: The initial diagnosis was the point when peripheral blood was collected, ahead of any treatment. Study-level points and caveats: Ophthalmopathy prediction by the model preceded onset by a median about 6.3 months.

Disease duration under 2 months; hyperthyroidism patients were aged 18 to 65. Details on this clonotype: Its target is unknown. An end of the junction does not agree with germline; a read error may underlie this.

Template material for amplifying TCR beta CDR3 regions consisted of RNA transcripts. Using the HTBI primer set, a first-round RT-PCR was run on the TCR CDR3. TCRdb ran MiXCR on the multiplex PCR reads and lists one entry per CDR3 protein. This table holds about 290,000 distinct CDR3 sequences, 13% to 15% found once. This CDR3 is 16 amino acids long. Per germline, CDR1 MDHEN and CDR2 SYDVKM. The gene calls are TRBV28 and TRBJ2-3, with 9 bases identical to TRBD1. Sequenced material: blood. This clonotype was obtained from a woman aged 50 to 60 with Graves' hyperthyroidism that later progressed to Graves' ophthalmopathy. For the CDR3, the DNA is TGTGCCAGCAGCCCTACCGGGACAGGGCTCACAGATACGCGGTATTTT. Protein sequence: CASSPTGTGLTDTRYF.